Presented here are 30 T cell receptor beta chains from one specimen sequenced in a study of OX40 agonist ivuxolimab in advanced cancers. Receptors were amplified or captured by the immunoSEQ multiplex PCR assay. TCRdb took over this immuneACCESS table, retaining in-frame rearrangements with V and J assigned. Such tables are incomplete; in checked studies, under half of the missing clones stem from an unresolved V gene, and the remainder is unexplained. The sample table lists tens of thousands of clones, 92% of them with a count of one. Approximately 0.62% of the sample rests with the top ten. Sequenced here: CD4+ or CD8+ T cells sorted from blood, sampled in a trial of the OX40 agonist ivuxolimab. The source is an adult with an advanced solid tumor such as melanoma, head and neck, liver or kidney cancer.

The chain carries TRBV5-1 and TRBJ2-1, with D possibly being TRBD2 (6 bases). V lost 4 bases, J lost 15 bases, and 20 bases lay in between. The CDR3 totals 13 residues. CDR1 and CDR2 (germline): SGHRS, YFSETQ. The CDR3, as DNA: TGCGCCAGCAGCCCGGTTCACGGGGGAGTCTGGTTCTTC. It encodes CASSPVHGGVWFF. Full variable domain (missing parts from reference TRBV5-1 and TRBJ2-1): KAGVTQTPRYLIKTRGQQVTLSCSPISGHRSVSWYQQTPGQGLQFLFEYFSETQRNKGNFPGRFSGRQFSNSRSEMNVSTLELGDSALYLCASSPVHGGVWFFGPGTRLTVL.

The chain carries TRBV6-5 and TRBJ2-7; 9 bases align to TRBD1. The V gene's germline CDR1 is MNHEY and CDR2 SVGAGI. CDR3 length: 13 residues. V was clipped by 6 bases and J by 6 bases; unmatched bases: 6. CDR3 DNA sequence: TGTGCCAGCAGGGGAGACAGGGGGGTCGAGCAGTACTTC. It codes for CASRGDRGVEQYF.

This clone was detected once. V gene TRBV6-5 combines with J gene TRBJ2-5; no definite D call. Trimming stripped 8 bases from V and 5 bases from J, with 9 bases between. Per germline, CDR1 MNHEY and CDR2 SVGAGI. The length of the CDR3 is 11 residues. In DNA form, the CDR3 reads TGTGCCAGCGTATACCGGGAGACCCAGTACTTC. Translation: CASVYRETQYF.

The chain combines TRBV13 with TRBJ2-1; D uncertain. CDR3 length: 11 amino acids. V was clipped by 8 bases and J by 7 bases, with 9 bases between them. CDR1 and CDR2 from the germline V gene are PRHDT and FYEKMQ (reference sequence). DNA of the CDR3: TGTGCCAGCCGTTGGGGTAATGAGCAGTTCTTC. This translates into CASRWGNEQFF.

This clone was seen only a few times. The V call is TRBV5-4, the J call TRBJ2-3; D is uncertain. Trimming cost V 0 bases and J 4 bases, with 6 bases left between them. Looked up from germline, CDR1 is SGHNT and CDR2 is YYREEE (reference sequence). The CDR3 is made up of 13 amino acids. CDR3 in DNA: TGTGCCAGCAGCTTGGCCGGCGCAGATACGCAGTATTTT. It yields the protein CASSLAGADTQYF. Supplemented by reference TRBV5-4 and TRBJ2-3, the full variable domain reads ETGVTQSPTHLIKTRGQQVTLRCSSQSGHNTVSWYQQALGQGPQFIFQYYREEENGRGNFPPRFSGLQFPNYSSELNVNALELDDSALYLCASSLAGADTQYFGPGTRLTVL.

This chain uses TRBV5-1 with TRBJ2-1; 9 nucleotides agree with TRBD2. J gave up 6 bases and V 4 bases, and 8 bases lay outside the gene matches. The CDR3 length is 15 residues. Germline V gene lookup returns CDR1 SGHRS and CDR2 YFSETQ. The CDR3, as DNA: TGCGCCAGCAGCCCGGCGGGGGGGCCTATCAATGAGCAGTTCTTC. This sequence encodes CASSPAGGPINEQFF.

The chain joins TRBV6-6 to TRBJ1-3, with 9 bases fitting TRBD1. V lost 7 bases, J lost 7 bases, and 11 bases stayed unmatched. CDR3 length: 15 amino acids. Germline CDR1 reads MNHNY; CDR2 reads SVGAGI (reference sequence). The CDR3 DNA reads TGTGCCAGCACCGAACAGGGGGCCTTAGGGAACACCATATATTTT. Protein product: CASTEQGALGNTIYF.

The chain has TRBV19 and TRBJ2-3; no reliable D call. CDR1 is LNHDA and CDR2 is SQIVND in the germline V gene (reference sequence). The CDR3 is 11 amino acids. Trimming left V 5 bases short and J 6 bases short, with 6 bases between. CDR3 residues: CASSFGDTQYF. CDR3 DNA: TGTGCCAGTAGTTTTGGGGATACGCAGTATTTT.

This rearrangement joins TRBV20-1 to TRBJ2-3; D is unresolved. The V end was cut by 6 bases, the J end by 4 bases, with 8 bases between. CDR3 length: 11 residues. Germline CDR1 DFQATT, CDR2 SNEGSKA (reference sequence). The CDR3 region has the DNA TGCAGTGCGAACTCCGCAGATACGCAGTATTTT. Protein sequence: CSANSADTQYF.

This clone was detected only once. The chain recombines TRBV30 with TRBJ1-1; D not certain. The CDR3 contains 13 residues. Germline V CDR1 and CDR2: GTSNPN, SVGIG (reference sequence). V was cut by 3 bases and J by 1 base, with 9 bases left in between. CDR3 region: CAWSANENTEAFF. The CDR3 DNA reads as TGTGCCTGGAGCGCCAACGAGAACACTGAAGCTTTCTTT.

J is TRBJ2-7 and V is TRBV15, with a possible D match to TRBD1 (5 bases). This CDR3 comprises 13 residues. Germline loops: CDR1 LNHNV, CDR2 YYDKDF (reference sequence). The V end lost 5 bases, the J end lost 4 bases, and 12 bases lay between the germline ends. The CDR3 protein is CATSVFRGYEQYF. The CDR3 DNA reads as TGTGCCACCAGCGTTTTTAGGGGATACGAGCAGTACTTC.

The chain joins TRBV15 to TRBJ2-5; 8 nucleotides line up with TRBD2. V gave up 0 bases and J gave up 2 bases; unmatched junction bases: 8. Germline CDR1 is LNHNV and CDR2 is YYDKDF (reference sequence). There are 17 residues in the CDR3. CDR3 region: CATSRDIGSGGQETQYF. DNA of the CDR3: TGTGCCACCAGCAGAGATATCGGGAGCGGGGGTCAAGAGACCCAGTACTTC.

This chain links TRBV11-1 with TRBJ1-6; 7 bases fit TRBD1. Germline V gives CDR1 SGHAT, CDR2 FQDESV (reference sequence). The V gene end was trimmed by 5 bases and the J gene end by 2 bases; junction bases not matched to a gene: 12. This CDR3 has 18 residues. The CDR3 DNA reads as TGTGCCAGCAGCCTTCGACAGGGTGGGAGCACCTATAATTCACCCCTCCACTTT. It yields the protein CASSLRQGGSTYNSPLHF. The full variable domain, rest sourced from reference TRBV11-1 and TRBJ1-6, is EAEVAQSPRYKITEKSQAVAFWCDPISGHATLYWYRQILGQGPELLVQFQDESVVDDSQLPKDRFSAERLKGVDSTLKIQPAELGDSAMYLCASSLRQGGSTYNSPLHFGNGTRLTVT.

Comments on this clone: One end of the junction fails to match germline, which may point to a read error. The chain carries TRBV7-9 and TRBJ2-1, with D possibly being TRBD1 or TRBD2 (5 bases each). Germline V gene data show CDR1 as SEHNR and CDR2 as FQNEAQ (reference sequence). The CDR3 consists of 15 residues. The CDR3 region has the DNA TGTGCCAGCAGCTTAGCGTCGAACGGGGCCCGAGATACGATCTTC. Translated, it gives CASSLASNGARDTIF.

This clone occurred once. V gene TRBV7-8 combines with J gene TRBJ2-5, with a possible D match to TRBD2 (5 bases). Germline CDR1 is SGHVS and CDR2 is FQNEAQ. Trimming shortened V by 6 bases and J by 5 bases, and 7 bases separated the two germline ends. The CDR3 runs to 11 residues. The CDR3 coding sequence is TGTGCCAGCAGATCGGGGGAGACCCAGTACTTC. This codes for CASRSGETQYF.

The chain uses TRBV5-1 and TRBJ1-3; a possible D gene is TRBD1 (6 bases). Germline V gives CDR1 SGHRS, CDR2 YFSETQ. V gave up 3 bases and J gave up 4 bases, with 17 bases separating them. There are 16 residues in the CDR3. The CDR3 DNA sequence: TGCGCCAGCAGCTCGGGTCCCCAACAGGGCGGAAACACCATATATTTT. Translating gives CASSSGPQQGGNTIYF.

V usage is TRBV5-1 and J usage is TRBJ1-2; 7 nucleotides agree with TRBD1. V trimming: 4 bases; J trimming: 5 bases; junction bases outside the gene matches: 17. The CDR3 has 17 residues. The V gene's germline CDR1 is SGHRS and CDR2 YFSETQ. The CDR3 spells CASSPETGSGPPYGYTF. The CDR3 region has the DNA TGCGCCAGCAGCCCCGAGACAGGGAGCGGTCCACCTTATGGCTACACCTTC.

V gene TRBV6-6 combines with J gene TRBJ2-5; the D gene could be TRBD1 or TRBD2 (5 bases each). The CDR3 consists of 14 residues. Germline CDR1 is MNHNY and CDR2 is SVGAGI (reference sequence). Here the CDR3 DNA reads TGTGCTAGCTCGGGGCAGGGTCGACAAGAGACCCAGTACTTC. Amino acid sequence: CASSGQGRQETQYF.

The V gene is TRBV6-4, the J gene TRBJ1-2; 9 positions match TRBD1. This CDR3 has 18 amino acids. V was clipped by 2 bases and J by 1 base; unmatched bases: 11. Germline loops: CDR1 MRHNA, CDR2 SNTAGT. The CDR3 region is CASSDGPGQGPFNYGYTF. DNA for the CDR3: TGTGCCAGCAGTGACGGACCGGGACAGGGTCCCTTTAACTATGGCTACACCTTC.

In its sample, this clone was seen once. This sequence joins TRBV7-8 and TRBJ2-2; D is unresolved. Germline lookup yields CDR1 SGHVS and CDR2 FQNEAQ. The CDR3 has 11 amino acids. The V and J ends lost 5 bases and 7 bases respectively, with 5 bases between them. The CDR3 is CASSLSGELFF. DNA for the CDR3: TGTGCCAGCAGCCTCAGCGGGGAGCTGTTTTTT. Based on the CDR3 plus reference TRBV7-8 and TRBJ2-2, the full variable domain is GAGVSQSPRYKVAKRGQDVALRCDPISGHVSLFWYQQALGQGPEFLTYFQNEAQLDKSGLPSDRFFAERPEGSVSTLKIQRTQQEDSAVYLCASSLSGELFFGEGSRLTVL.

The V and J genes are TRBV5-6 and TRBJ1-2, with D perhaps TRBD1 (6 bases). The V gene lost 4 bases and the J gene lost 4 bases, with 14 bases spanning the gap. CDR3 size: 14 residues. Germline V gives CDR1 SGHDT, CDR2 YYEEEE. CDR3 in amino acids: CASSHRDTVYGYTF. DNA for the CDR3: TGTGCCAGCAGCCACCGGGACACCGTCTATGGCTACACCTTC.

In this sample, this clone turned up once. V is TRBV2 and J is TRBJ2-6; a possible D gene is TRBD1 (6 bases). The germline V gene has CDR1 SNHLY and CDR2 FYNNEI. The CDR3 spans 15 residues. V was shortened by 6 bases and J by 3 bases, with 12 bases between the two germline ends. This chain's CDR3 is CASRTTGFGANVLTF. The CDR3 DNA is TGTGCCAGCAGGACAACAGGGTTTGGGGCCAACGTCCTGACTTTC. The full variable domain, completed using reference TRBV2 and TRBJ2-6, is EPEVTQTPSHQVTQMGQEVILRCVPISNHLYFYWYRQILGQKVEFLVSFYNNEISEKSEIFDDQFSVERPDGSNFTLKIRSTKLEDSAMYFCASRTTGFGANVLTFGAGSRLTVL.

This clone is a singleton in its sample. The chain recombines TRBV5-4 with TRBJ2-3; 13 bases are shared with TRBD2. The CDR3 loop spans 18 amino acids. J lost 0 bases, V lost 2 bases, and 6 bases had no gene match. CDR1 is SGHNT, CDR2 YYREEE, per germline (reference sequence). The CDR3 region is CASSLELAGGRSTDTQYF. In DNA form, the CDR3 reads TGTGCCAGCAGCTTAGAACTAGCGGGGGGGCGGAGCACAGATACGCAGTATTTT.

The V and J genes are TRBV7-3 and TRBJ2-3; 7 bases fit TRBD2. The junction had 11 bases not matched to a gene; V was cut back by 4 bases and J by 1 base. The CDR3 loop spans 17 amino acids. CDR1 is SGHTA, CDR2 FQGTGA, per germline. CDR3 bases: TGTGCCAGCAGCTCTTCCGGGCTAGCGGCCCGCACAGATACGCAGTATTTT. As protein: CASSSSGLAARTDTQYF.

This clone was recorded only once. The CDR3 DNA is TGTGCCAGCAGTTTAGGTATTTGGGCAGCCATGAACACTGAAGCTTTCTTT. Translation gives CASSLGIWAAMNTEAFF. The chain recombines TRBV28 with TRBJ1-1; D uncertain. Germline V lookup: CDR1 MDHEN, CDR2 SYDVKM. The CDR3 has 17 residues. Trimming cost V 2 bases and J 0 bases, with 16 bases left between them. The full variable domain, in which reference TRBV28 and TRBJ1-1 provide the parts outside the CDR3, is DVKVTQSSRYLVKRTGEKVFLECVQDMDHENMFWYRQDPGLGLRLIYFSYDVKMKEKGDIPEGYSVSREKKERFSLILESASTNQTSMYLCASSLGIWAAMNTEAFFGQGTRLTVV.

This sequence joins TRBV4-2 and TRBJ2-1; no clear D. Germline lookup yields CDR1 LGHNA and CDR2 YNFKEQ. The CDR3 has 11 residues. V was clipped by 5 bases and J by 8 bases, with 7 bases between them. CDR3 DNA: TGTGCCAGCAGCGGCGTCTATGAGCAGTTCTTC. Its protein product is CASSGVYEQFF.

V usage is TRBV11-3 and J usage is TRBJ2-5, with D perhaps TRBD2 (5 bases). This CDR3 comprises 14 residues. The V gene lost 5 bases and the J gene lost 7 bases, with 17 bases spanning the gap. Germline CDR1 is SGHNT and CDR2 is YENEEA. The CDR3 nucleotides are TGTGCCAGCAGCCCGGGATTTGGGTCAGGGACCCAGTACTTC. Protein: CASSPGFGSGTQYF.

The CDR3 sequence: CASSEGPDTQYF. The CDR3 nucleotides read TGTGCCAGCAGCGAGGGACCAGATACGCAGTATTTT. The chain recombines TRBV5-6 with TRBJ2-3; D is possibly TRBD1 or TRBD2 (5 bases each). This CDR3 region has 12 residues. The V and J ends lost 4 bases and 4 bases respectively, with 7 bases between them. Germline values: CDR1 SGHDT, CDR2 YYEEEE.

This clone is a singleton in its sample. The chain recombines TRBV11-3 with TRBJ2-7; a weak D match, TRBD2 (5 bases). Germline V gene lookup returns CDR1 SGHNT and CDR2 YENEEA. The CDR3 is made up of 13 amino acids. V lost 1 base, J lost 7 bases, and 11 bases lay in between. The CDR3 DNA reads TGTGCCAGCAGCTTAGTAAACCGGGGAGAGCAGTACTTC. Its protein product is CASSLVNRGEQYF. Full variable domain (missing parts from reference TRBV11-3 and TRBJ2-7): EAGVVQSPRYKIIEKKQPVAFWCNPISGHNTLYWYLQNLGQGPELLIRYENEEAVDDSQLPKDRFSAERLKGVDSTLKIQPAELGDSAVYLCASSLVNRGEQYFGPGTRLTVT.

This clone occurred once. The CDR3 DNA follows: TGCGCCAGCAGCCAAGGGGGACAGCGATTCTACGAGCAGTACTTC. It encodes CASSQGGQRFYEQYF. The V gene is TRBV4-1, the J gene TRBJ2-7; 7 bases agree with TRBD1. The germline gives CDR1 MGHRA, CDR2 YSYEKL. The CDR3 spans 15 residues. V lost 1 base to trimming and J lost 3 bases; unmatched junction nucleotides: 6.